The present TCR beta chain was sequenced within a study of cytomegalovirus exposure and HLA in healthy donors. Germline CDR1 KGHSH, CDR2 LQKENI. CDR3 length: 17 residues. The V gene end was trimmed by 3 bases and the J gene end by 4 bases; junction bases not matched to a gene: 10. The donors were members of the validation cohort, which comprised about 120 subjects and was separate from the first cohort of about 700 subjects. Generated by immunoSEQ multiplex PCR, the TCRdb table keeps only in-frame clones and is missing some. The table has fewer than 350,000 clones, roughly 90% seen once. The chain links TRBV18 to TRBJ2-7, with 12 bases aligning to TRBD2. This TCR came from a woman younger than 30 in good health and CMV-seronegative. The source material was PBMCs. The DNA for the CDR3 is TGTGCCAGCTCACCCATACGGACTAGCGGGATAATGTACGAGCAGTACTTC. Translated: CASSPIRTSGIMYEQYF.